A selection of T cell receptor beta chains follows, all from one sample in a study of spatial heterogeneity in lung cancer. Each CDR3 protein gets one entry after TCRdb re-called the 5' RACE reads with MiXCR. Of 40,000 to 55,000 distinct CDR3 sequences in the sample, almost 7% were seen once. The sequenced sample was PBMCs, obtained at surgery. The receptor set was obtained from a female donor with early-stage non-small cell lung cancer. Each CDR3 is given with its conserved first and last residue. A D gene is named only where the DNA matches it firmly. Size is stated for part of the rows, as once, few or many counts, or as a class when the clone is expanded.

D,V,size,length,J,CDR3,DNA
.,TRBV7-2,few,13,TRBJ2-4,CASSLRGTNFQYF,TGTGCCAGCAGCTTACGCGGGACAAACTTTCAGTACTTC
.,TRBV5-1,many,15,TRBJ1-5,CASSLAPGGNQPQHF,TGCGCCAGCAGCTTGGCCCCAGGGGGCAATCAGCCCCAGCATTTT
.,TRBV5-1,few,13,TRBJ2-1,CASSFPGGYEQFF,TGCGCCAGCAGCTTTCCCGGCGGATATGAGCAGTTCTTC
TRBD1,TRBV4-1,few,16,TRBJ2-7,CASSRGTARSSYEQYF,TGCGCCAGCAGCCGAGGGACAGCAAGAAGCTCCTACGAGCAGTACTTC
.,TRBV20-1,.,14,TRBJ1-4,CSAARGGQSEKLFF,TGCAGTGCCGCGAGGGGGGGTCAGAGTGAAAAACTGTTTTTT
.,TRBV6-1,many,13,TRBJ2-3,CASSLGPTDTQYF,TGTGCCAGCAGCTTGGGACCCACAGATACGCAGTATTTT
.,TRBV27,few,15,TRBJ2-7,CASSPREGSSYEQYF,TGTGCCAGCAGTCCCCGAGAGGGAAGCTCCTACGAGCAGTACTTC
.,TRBV5-4,.,12,TRBJ2-3,CASSLSTYTQYF,TGTGCCAGCAGTCTTTCGACTTATACGCAGTATTTT
.,TRBV20-1,.,12,TRBJ1-4,CSASEADEKLFF,TGCAGTGCTAGTGAGGCCGATGAAAAACTGTTTTTT
.,TRBV6-5,few,14,TRBJ1-1,CASSYIPENTEAFF,TGTGCCAGCAGTTACATTCCGGAGAACACTGAAGCTTTCTTT
TRBD2,TRBV7-2,many,15,TRBJ2-7,CASSPLAGGYREQYF,TGTGCCAGCAGCCCGCTAGCGGGGGGGTATCGGGAGCAGTACTTC
.,TRBV30,many,13,TRBJ2-2,CAWSRIFTGELFF,TGTGCCTGGAGCCGGATATTTACCGGGGAGCTGTTTTTT
.,TRBV2,.,11,TRBJ2-1,CASNRGGEQFF,TGTGCCAGCAATAGAGGGGGTGAGCAGTTCTTC
TRBD2,TRBV7-8,.,13,TRBJ2-1,CASSYWKAGVKFF,TGTGCCAGCAGCTACTGGAAAGCGGGAGTAAAGTTCTTC
TRBD2,TRBV20-1,few,17,TRBJ2-3,CSARDQGLAGGTDTQYF,TGCAGTGCTAGAGATCAGGGACTAGCGGGGGGCACAGATACGCAGTATTTT
TRBD1,TRBV6-5,few,16,TRBJ1-6,CASSFAPTGGNSPLHF,TGTGCCAGCAGCTTTGCGCCGACAGGGGGCAATTCACCCCTCCACTTT
TRBD2,TRBV6-6,many,14,TRBJ2-7,CASSGGLGRSEQYF,TGTGCCAGCAGTGGCGGACTAGGGCGGAGCGAGCAGTACTTC
.,TRBV7-9,many,13,TRBJ1-2,CASSLGSDYGYTF,TGTGCCAGCAGCTTAGGCTCCGACTATGGCTACACCTTC
.,TRBV19,many,13,TRBJ2-4,CASSPGRTNIQYF,TGTGCCAGTAGTCCCGGACGGACGAACATTCAGTACTTC
.,TRBV12-3/TRBV12-4,.,11,TRBJ1-2,CASSREKSYTF,TGTGCCAGCAGCCGCGAAAAGTCCTACACCTTC
.,TRBV5-4,.,15,TRBJ2-3,CASSLAGAFADTQYF,TGTGCCAGCAGCTTGGCCGGGGCATTCGCAGATACGCAGTATTTT
TRBD1,TRBV6-1,.,13,TRBJ1-1,CASRRQGTTEAFF,TGTGCCAGCAGACGACAGGGGACCACTGAAGCTTTCTTT
.,TRBV2,many,16,TRBJ2-7,CASSETRDTQSYEQYF,TGTGCCAGCAGTGAGACCCGGGACACTCAATCCTACGAGCAGTACTTC
TRBD1,TRBV20-1,many,13,TRBJ1-1,CSARRLLTGEAFF,TGCAGTGCTAGACGACTTTTGACAGGGGAAGCTTTCTTT
.,TRBV7-6,.,16,TRBJ1-4,CASSLGGGRVLEKLFF,TGTGCCAGCAGCTTAGGAGGAGGCAGGGTATTAGAAAAACTGTTTTTT
.,TRBV5-1,.,15,TRBJ2-3,CASSLSGARADTQYF,TGCGCCAGCAGCTTGAGCGGAGCCAGGGCAGATACGCAGTATTTT
TRBD2,TRBV6-6,many,14,TRBJ2-7,CASSYDRIAGEQYF,TGTGCCAGCAGTTACGACCGTATAGCGGGCGAGCAGTACTTC
.,TRBV2,.,15,TRBJ1-1,CASSSGRNLNTEAFF,TGTGCCAGCAGTTCCGGTAGGAACTTGAACACTGAAGCTTTCTTT
TRBD2,TRBV20-1,many,16,TRBJ2-3,CSAWPSLAGDTDTQYF,TGCAGTGCCTGGCCCTCACTAGCGGGTGACACAGATACGCAGTATTTT
.,TRBV7-2,many,14,TRBJ1-2,CASSPQWKDREATF,TGTGCCAGCAGCCCTCAGTGGAAGGATCGTGAAGCCACCTTC
.,TRBV11-2,many,12,TRBJ2-5,CASSSEFETQYF,TGTGCCAGCAGCTCAGAATTTGAGACCCAGTACTTC
.,TRBV11-2,many,16,TRBJ1-4,CASSSPPTATNEKLFF,TGTGCCAGCAGCTCACCTCCGACAGCAACTAATGAAAAACTGTTTTTT
.,TRBV7-2,many,13,TRBJ1-1,CASSVTTNTEAFF,TGTGCCAGCAGCGTGACCACGAACACTGAAGCTTTCTTT
.,TRBV7-2,.,13,TRBJ1-1,CASSFSMNTEAFF,TGTGCCAGCAGCTTTAGTATGAACACTGAAGCTTTCTTT
TRBD2,TRBV4-3,few,15,TRBJ2-1,CASSHTSGVYNEQFF,TGCGCCAGCAGCCATACTAGCGGGGTATACAATGAGCAGTTCTTC
.,TRBV27,many,16,TRBJ2-2,CATHLRGIPDTGELFF,TGTGCCACCCACTTAAGGGGCATACCGGACACCGGGGAGCTGTTTTTT
.,TRBV11-2,many,15,TRBJ2-3,CASLKDRGFTDTQYF,TGTGCCAGCCTAAAAGATCGGGGCTTCACAGATACGCAGTATTTT
.,TRBV20-1,.,12,TRBJ1-4,CSVGGATEKLFF,TGCAGTGTAGGGGGGGCGACTGAAAAACTGTTTTTT
TRBD2,TRBV27,.,17,TRBJ2-5,CASSTGLAGALGETQYF,TGTGCCAGCAGTACCGGACTAGCGGGGGCCCTGGGAGAGACCCAGTACTTC
.,TRBV3-1,many,16,TRBJ2-6,CASSQTGWYGANVLTF,TGTGCCAGCAGCCAAACAGGCTGGTATGGGGCCAACGTCCTGACTTTC
.,TRBV29-1,many,11,TRBJ1-1,CSGVRDTEAFF,TGCAGCGGGGTGAGGGACACTGAAGCTTTCTTT
TRBD1,TRBV13,many,16,TRBJ1-5,CASSNQGAGGNQPQHF,TGTGCCAGCAGCAATCAGGGGGCTGGGGGCAATCAGCCCCAGCATTTT
.,TRBV27,many,17,TRBJ1-1,CASSLYRTTGFYTEAFF,TGTGCCAGCAGTTTATATCGGACTACGGGATTTTACACTGAAGCTTTCTTT
.,TRBV7-2,.,14,TRBJ2-2,CASSPLPGRGELFF,TGTGCCAGCAGCCCACTTCCGGGGAGGGGGGAGCTGTTTTTT
.,TRBV28,.,13,TRBJ1-2,CASSSDSLVGYTF,TGTGCCAGCAGTTCGGACAGCCTGGTTGGCTACACCTTC
TRBD1,TRBV6-5,.,15,TRBJ2-7,CASSYVDRGTYEQYF,TGTGCCAGCAGTTATGTGGACAGGGGAACCTACGAGCAGTACTTC
TRBD2,TRBV20-1,few,14,TRBJ2-3,CSARGSRGLDTQYF,TGCAGTGCTAGAGGGTCGCGGGGGTTAGATACGCAGTATTTT
.,TRBV7-2,.,15,TRBJ1-2,CASSPNGLANYGYTF,TGTGCCAGCAGCCCGAACGGCTTAGCTAACTATGGCTACACCTTC
.,TRBV4-3,.,12,TRBJ2-5,CASRGRQETQYF,TGCGCCAGCAGGGGACGGCAAGAGACCCAGTACTTC
.,TRBV5-1,few,14,TRBJ1-1,CASSSGAFDTEAFF,TGCGCCAGCAGCTCCGGCGCTTTTGATACTGAAGCTTTCTTT
.,TRBV28,many,16,TRBJ1-1,CASSGVGYRSLLEAFF,TGTGCCAGCAGCGGTGTTGGTTACAGGAGCTTACTTGAAGCTTTCTTT
.,TRBV19,many,14,TRBJ2-7,CASSIGPTNYEQYF,TGTGCCAGTAGTATAGGCCCAACGAACTACGAGCAGTACTTC
.,TRBV28,.,13,TRBJ2-5,CASSTAHQETQYF,TGTGCCAGCAGTACCGCACATCAAGAGACCCAGTACTTC
TRBD1,TRBV5-4,many,15,TRBJ2-5,CASMETGGARETQYF,TGTGCCAGCATGGAGACAGGGGGCGCGAGAGAGACCCAGTACTTC
.,TRBV6-5,many,14,TRBJ1-1,CASSYVAGTTEAFF,TGTGCCAGCAGTTACGTCGCGGGGACGACTGAAGCTTTCTTT